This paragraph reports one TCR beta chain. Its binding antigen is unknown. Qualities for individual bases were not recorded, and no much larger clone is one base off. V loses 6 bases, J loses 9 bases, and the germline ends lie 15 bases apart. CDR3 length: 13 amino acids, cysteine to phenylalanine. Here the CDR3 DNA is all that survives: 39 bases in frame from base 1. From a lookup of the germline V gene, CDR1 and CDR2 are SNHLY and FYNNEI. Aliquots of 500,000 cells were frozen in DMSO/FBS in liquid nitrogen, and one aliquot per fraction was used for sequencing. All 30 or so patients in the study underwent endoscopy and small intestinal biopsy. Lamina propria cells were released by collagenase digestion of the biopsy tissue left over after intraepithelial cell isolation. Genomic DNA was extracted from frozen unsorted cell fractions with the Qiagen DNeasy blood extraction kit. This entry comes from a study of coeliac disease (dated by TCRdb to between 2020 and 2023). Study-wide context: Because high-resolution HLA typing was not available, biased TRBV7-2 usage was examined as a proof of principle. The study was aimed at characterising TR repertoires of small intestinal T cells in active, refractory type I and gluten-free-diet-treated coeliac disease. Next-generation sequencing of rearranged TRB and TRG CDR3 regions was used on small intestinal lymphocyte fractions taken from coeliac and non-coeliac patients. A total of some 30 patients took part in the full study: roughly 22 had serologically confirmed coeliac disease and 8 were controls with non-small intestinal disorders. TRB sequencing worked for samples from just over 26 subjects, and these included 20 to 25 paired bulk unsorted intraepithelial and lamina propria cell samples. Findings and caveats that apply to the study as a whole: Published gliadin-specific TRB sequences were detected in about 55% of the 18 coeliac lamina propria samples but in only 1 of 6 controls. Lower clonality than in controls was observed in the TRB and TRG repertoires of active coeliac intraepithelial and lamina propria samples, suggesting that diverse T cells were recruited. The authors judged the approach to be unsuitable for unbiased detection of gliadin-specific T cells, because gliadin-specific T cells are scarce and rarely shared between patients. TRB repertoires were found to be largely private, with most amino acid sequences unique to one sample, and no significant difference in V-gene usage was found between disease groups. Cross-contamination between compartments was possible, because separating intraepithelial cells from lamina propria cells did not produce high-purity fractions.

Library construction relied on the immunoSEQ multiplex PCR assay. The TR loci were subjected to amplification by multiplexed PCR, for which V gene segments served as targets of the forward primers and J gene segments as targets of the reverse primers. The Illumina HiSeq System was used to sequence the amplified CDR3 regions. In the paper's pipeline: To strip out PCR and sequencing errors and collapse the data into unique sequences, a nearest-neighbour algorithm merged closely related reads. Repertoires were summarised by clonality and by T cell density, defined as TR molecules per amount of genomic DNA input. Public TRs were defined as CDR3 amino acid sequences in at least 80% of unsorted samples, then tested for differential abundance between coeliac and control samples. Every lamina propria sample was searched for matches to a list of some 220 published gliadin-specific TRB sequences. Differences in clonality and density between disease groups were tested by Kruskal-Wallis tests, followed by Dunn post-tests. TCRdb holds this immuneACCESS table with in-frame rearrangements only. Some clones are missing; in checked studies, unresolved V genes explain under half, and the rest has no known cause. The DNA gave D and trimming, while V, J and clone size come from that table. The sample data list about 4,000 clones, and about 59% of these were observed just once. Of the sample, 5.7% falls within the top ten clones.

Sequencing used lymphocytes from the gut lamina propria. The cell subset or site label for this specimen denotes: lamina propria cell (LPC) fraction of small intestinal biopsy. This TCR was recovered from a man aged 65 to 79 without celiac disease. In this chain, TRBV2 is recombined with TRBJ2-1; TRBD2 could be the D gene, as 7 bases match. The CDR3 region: CASRAGALGEQFF. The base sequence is TGTGCCAGCAGGGCGGGGGCGCTCGGTGAGCAGTTCTTC.